Listed below are T cell receptor beta chains from one sample, sequenced in a study of shared clonotypes between healthy human individuals. Clones were read by immunoSEQ multiplex PCR, and TCRdb kept only the in-frame ones, dropping some. The sample carries over a million clones, around 78% recorded once. The sequenced sample consisted of memory CD4+ T cells from PBMCs. Every receptor here comes from a man between 18 and 35 years old in good health. Some clones in this sample may be carry-over from other donors' samples. Each CDR3 is given with its conserved first and last residue. Some rows mark clone size as missing; the rest say once, few, many or name a class of expanded clone.

CDR3aa: CASSPRVGEDEQFF
v_gene: TRBV18
j_gene: TRBJ2-1
abundance: NA

CDR3aa: CASSPRDRGVAGYYEQYF
v_gene: TRBV19
j_gene: TRBJ2-7
abundance: NA

CDR3aa: CASCLMTSGRTGELFF
v_gene: TRBV19
j_gene: TRBJ2-2
abundance: NA

CDR3aa: CASSLVASGALDEQFF
v_gene: TRBV5-1
j_gene: TRBJ2-1
abundance: many

CDR3aa: CASWARDTRNYGYTF
v_gene: TRBV28
j_gene: TRBJ1-2
abundance: NA

CDR3aa: CASSEDLQGEDRGYTF
v_gene: TRBV6-1
j_gene: TRBJ1-2
abundance: few

CDR3aa: CASRAGLNTEAFF
v_gene: TRBV6-1
j_gene: TRBJ1-1
abundance: NA

CDR3aa: CASSQEASGTGTDTQYF
v_gene: TRBV4-2
j_gene: TRBJ2-3
abundance: NA

CDR3aa: CASSYSGASYEQYF
v_gene: TRBV6-5
j_gene: TRBJ2-7
abundance: NA

CDR3aa: CASSLSQGTDTQYF
v_gene: TRBV5-1
j_gene: TRBJ2-3
abundance: NA

CDR3aa: CASSLGVGTGVGEQYF
v_gene: TRBV5-4
j_gene: TRBJ2-7
abundance: once

CDR3aa: CASSRSPSSTDTQYF
v_gene: TRBV27
j_gene: TRBJ2-3
abundance: NA

CDR3aa: CASSLGGNTGELFF
v_gene: TRBV28
j_gene: TRBJ2-2
abundance: few

CDR3aa: CASSLRQFEQYF
v_gene: TRBV28
j_gene: TRBJ2-7
abundance: once

CDR3aa: CARTGTLSYEQYF
v_gene: TRBV6-4
j_gene: TRBJ2-7
abundance: NA

CDR3aa: CASSSGLAGAYTQYF
v_gene: TRBV5-6
j_gene: TRBJ2-3
abundance: once

CDR3aa: CASSQGTKETQYF
v_gene: TRBV18
j_gene: TRBJ2-5
abundance: NA

CDR3aa: CASSQGDRANTEAFF
v_gene: TRBV4-1
j_gene: TRBJ1-1
abundance: NA

CDR3aa: CASSPTGRQETQYF
v_gene: TRBV18
j_gene: TRBJ2-5
abundance: NA

CDR3aa: CASSAPSSGSTDTQYF
v_gene: TRBV2
j_gene: TRBJ2-3
abundance: few

CDR3aa: CASSLEGDEQYF
v_gene: TRBV5-6
j_gene: TRBJ2-7
abundance: NA

CDR3aa: CASSIRPPLAGGPHGELFF
v_gene: TRBV19
j_gene: TRBJ2-2
abundance: NA

CDR3aa: CASSRGTAQRDTQYF
v_gene: TRBV5-4
j_gene: TRBJ2-3
abundance: NA

CDR3aa: CASSIAVGPPDTEAFF
v_gene: TRBV19
j_gene: TRBJ1-1
abundance: NA

CDR3aa: CASRILAREQFF
v_gene: TRBV9
j_gene: TRBJ2-1
abundance: NA

CDR3aa: CASSSQWDTEAFF
v_gene: TRBV6-1
j_gene: TRBJ1-1
abundance: NA

CDR3aa: CASSLGQATGELFF
v_gene: TRBV7-2
j_gene: TRBJ2-2
abundance: NA

CDR3aa: CASSIGRPTDTQYF
v_gene: TRBV19
j_gene: TRBJ2-3
abundance: NA

CDR3aa: CASSQTTGKGYEQYF
v_gene: TRBV4-1
j_gene: TRBJ2-7
abundance: NA

CDR3aa: CASSERGTGVNEQFF
v_gene: TRBV9
j_gene: TRBJ2-1
abundance: NA

CDR3aa: CASSLARTDTQYF
v_gene: TRBV5-6
j_gene: TRBJ2-3
abundance: NA

CDR3aa: CASSQEVLSGRADEQFF
v_gene: TRBV4-1
j_gene: TRBJ2-1
abundance: NA

CDR3aa: CASSFPLGGTNTGELFF
v_gene: TRBV5-4
j_gene: TRBJ2-2
abundance: once

CDR3aa: CASSQGDLNYGYTF
v_gene: TRBV4-1
j_gene: TRBJ1-2
abundance: once

CDR3aa: CASSRGQGRFTGELFF
v_gene: TRBV7-6
j_gene: TRBJ2-2
abundance: NA

CDR3aa: CASGPGYRLGWEQFF
v_gene: TRBV19
j_gene: TRBJ2-1
abundance: NA

CDR3aa: CASSLAGQGRPLNYGYTF
v_gene: TRBV28
j_gene: TRBJ1-2
abundance: few